Shown below are 31 T cell receptor beta chains from a single sample sequenced in a study of T cells in Graves' hyperthyroidism and ophthalmopathy (dated by TCRdb to the late 2010s). Library method: multiplex PCR. Sequencing was performed on an Illumina HiSeq 2000. The TCR beta CDR3 regions were amplified from RNA transcripts. The first round of RT-PCR for the TCR CDR3 was performed with the HTBI primer set and the Qiagen OneStep RT-PCR kit. The raw public data were reprocessed by TCRdb itself: fastp quality trimming at Q25, MiXCR clonotype calling, in-frame beta chains only. Here each entry gathers all rows of one CDR3 protein and keeps the most common genes and DNA. The sample table shows fewer than 300,000 distinct CDR3 sequences, and under 30% are seen once. Around 28% of the sample is held by the ten biggest clonotypes. Sequenced: blood. The origin of the receptors is a man in his forties with Graves' hyperthyroidism that later progressed to Graves' ophthalmopathy.

This clonotype was detected ten times or more. The J gene is TRBJ1-2, the V gene TRBV3-1; no firm D call. This CDR3 comprises 13 residues. From germline, CDR1 is LGHDT and CDR2 YNNKEL (reference sequence). Deletions cut 1 base from V and 2 bases from J, with 5 bases between. This CDR3 is CASSQGRNYGYTF. The CDR3 DNA reads TGTGCCAGCAGCCAAGGCAGAAACTATGGCTACACCTTC.

This clonotype showed up many times. The chain couples TRBV9 to TRBJ1-2; D unresolved. CDR3 length: 14 amino acids. Germline values: CDR1 SGDLS, CDR2 YYNGEE. Trimming shortened V by 0 bases and J by 0 bases, and 6 bases separated the two germline ends. The CDR3: CASSVANTNYGYTF. Written as DNA, the CDR3 is TGTGCCAGCAGCGTAGCTAACACTAACTATGGCTACACCTTC.

This clonotype was found many times. This chain joins TRBV15 and TRBJ2-5, with D tentatively TRBD1 or TRBD2 (5 bases each). Trimming took off 4 bases at V and 1 base at J, with 13 bases between the two ends. The germline CDR1 and CDR2 sequences are LNHNV and YYDKDF (reference sequence). There are 15 residues in the CDR3. The CDR3 spells CATSIRWGFQETQYF. The CDR3 nucleotides read TGTGCCACCAGCATTAGGTGGGGGTTCCAAGAGACCCAGTACTTC.

This clonotype was found many times. This rearrangement joins TRBV29-1 to TRBJ2-5; 7 nucleotides line up with TRBD1. The germline CDR1 and CDR2 sequences are SQVTM and ANQGSEA. Trimming at V came to 4 bases and at J to 7 bases, leaving 6 bases not matched to a gene. CDR3 length: 12 amino acids. The CDR3, as DNA: TGCAGCGTTGGGGGACAGCCGTGGACCCAGTACTTC. This gives the protein CSVGGQPWTQYF.

The chain uses TRBV12-3 or TRBV12-4 and TRBJ1-2; D perhaps matches TRBD1 (5 bases). The CDR3 covers 13 residues. The V and J ends lost 5 bases and 7 bases respectively, with 14 bases between them. The chain's CDR3 is CASSLRRGFGYTF. As DNA, the CDR3 is TGTGCCAGCAGTCTCCGTCGGGGGTTTGGCTACACCTTC.

This clonotype was recorded once. V is TRBV6-2 or TRBV6-3 and J is TRBJ2-7; possible D gene TRBD2, 6 bases. This CDR3 comprises 12 residues. V was shortened by 4 bases and J by 2 bases, with 6 bases between the two germline ends. Germline CDR1 is MNHEY and CDR2 is SVGEGT. CDR3 bases: TGTGCCAGCAGTTGGGAGGCCTACGAGCAGTACTTC. This sequence encodes CASSWEAYEQYF.

This clonotype was seen ten or more times. V and J are TRBV30 and TRBJ1-1, with D tentatively TRBD1 (5 bases). The V gene's germline CDR1 is GTSNPN and CDR2 SVGIG (reference sequence). The CDR3 contains 15 residues. Trimming took 7 bases from V and 3 from J, leaving 21 bases between them. CDR3: CASDGLGFRDTEAFF. The CDR3 nucleotides are TGTGCCTCCGACGGGTTGGGTTTCAGGGACACTGAAGCTTTCTTT.

Regarding this clonotype: At one of its ends the junction is not consistent with the germline gene, which may arise from a read error. The gene calls are TRBV20-1 and TRBJ2-5; D may be TRBD2 (6 bases). Germline lookup yields CDR1 DFQATT and CDR2 SNEGSKA (reference sequence). The CDR3 has 15 amino acids. The CDR3 nucleotides are TGCAGTGCTAGAGATCTGAGGGGAGGAGTAGAGACCCAGTGCTTC. This encodes CSARDLRGGVETQCF.

This chain links TRBV6-2 or TRBV6-3 with TRBJ2-7; 8 bases match TRBD1. This CDR3 region has 13 residues. Per germline, CDR1 MNHEY and CDR2 SVGEGT. The trim removed 6 bases at V and 4 bases at J, leaving 5 bases unmatched. CDR3 bases: TGTGCCAGCAGATTACAGGGGGTTTACGAGCAGTACTTC. This codes for CASRLQGVYEQYF.

At least ten counts were recorded for this clonotype. The chain recombines TRBV10-2 with TRBJ2-2, with 9 bases that match TRBD2. There are 15 residues in the CDR3. The ends lost 2 bases at V and 7 bases at J; junction bases unmatched: 5. Germline assignment: CDR1 WSHSY and CDR2 SAAADI. Written as DNA, the CDR3 is TGCGCCAGCAGTGAGGTCCTAGCGGGAAACGGGGAGCTGTTTTTT. Protein sequence: CASSEVLAGNGELFF.

This clonotype was seen ten or more times. The rearrangement uses TRBV6-1 and TRBJ2-4; 8 bases line up with TRBD1. The CDR3 extends over 16 amino acids. V was pared by 3 bases and J by 1 base, with 5 bases of the junction left unmatched. Per the germline V gene, CDR1 is MNHNS and CDR2 is SASEGT. Here the CDR3 reads CASSDTGGMAKNIQYF. The CDR3 DNA sequence: TGTGCCAGCAGTGATACAGGGGGGATGGCCAAAAACATTCAGTACTTC.

This clonotype was detected a few times. The junction departs from the called germline gene at one end, perhaps through a read error. The chain joins TRBV28 to TRBJ1-5, with a possible D match to TRBD1 (5 bases). Germline V gene data show CDR1 as MDHEN and CDR2 as SYDVKM. This CDR3 has 15 residues. CDR3 sequence (DNA): TGTGCCAGCAGTTTATCCCAGGGCTCCAATCAGCCCCATCATTTT. Amino acid sequence: CASSLSQGSNQPHHF.

This clonotype appeared many times. The chain uses TRBV7-2 and TRBJ2-7, with TRBD2 as a possible D gene (6 bases). This CDR3 comprises 14 residues. The V end was cut by 3 bases, the J end by 3 bases, with 12 bases between. CDR1 and CDR2 from the germline V gene are SGHTA and FQGNSA. The DNA of the CDR3 is TGTGCCAGCAGCTTTACTCGGCGGGACTACGAGCAGTACTTC. The encoded protein is CASSFTRRDYEQYF.

The chain carries TRBV28 and TRBJ2-5; perhaps D is TRBD1 or TRBD2 (6 bases each). The germline V and J ends were trimmed by 7 bases and 6 bases, with 18 bases remaining between them. Germline-derived CDR1 and CDR2 are MDHEN and SYDVKM. The CDR3 has 14 amino acids. The CDR3 spells CASTKQGLEKTQYF. In DNA form, the CDR3 reads TGTGCCAGCACAAAACAGGGACTCGAGAAGACCCAGTACTTC. Combining the CDR3 with reference TRBV28 and TRBJ2-5 gives the whole variable domain DVKVTQSSRYLVKRTGEKVFLECVQDMDHENMFWYRQDPGLGLRLIYFSYDVKMKEKGDIPEGYSVSREKKERFSLILESASTNQTSMYLCASTKQGLEKTQYFGPGTRLLVL.

The chain couples TRBV7-2 to TRBJ1-1; TRBD1 matches 7 bases. CDR3 length equals 14 residues. From germline, CDR1 is SGHTA and CDR2 FQGNSA. V dropped 6 bases and J dropped 3; count of bases not matched to a gene: 7. The CDR3 nucleotides are TGTGCCAGCAGGAGACAGGGCTGGGACACTGAAGCTTTCTTT. Translation: CASRRQGWDTEAFF.

Many counts were recorded for this clonotype. This chain links TRBV20-1 with TRBJ1-2; no definite D call. CDR1 is DFQATT and CDR2 is SNEGSKA in the germline V gene (reference sequence). V was cut by 0 bases and J by 5 bases, with 10 bases left in between. This CDR3 spans 13 amino acids. CDR3 sequence (DNA): TGCAGTGCTAGAGATACAGCAGCATATGGCTACACCTTC. This encodes CSARDTAAYGYTF.

This clonotype was seen repeatedly, ten times or more. This chain connects TRBV20-1 to TRBJ2-7; TRBD1 aligns across 8 bases. With V trimmed by 5 bases and J by 3 bases, 3 bases remained unmatched. Germline lookup yields CDR1 DFQATT and CDR2 SNEGSKA (reference sequence). The length of the CDR3 is 12 residues. CDR3: CSAFDRGYEQYF. The CDR3 region has the DNA TGCAGTGCTTTTGACAGGGGCTACGAGCAGTACTTC.

This clonotype showed up many times. V gene TRBV12-3 or TRBV12-4 combines with J gene TRBJ2-7; D is undetermined. Trimming left V 4 bases short and J 6 bases short, with 7 bases between. CDR3 length: 11 residues. The CDR3 sequence: CASSSGFEQYF. In DNA form, the CDR3 reads TGTGCCAGCAGTTCTGGGTTCGAGCAGTACTTC.

This clonotype was seen repeatedly, ten times or more. This chain links TRBV5-1 with TRBJ1-1; unclear D gene. Germline lookup yields CDR1 SGHRS and CDR2 YFSETQ. This CDR3 comprises 13 residues. The V gene lost 3 bases and the J gene lost 5 bases, with 11 bases spanning the gap. The CDR3 nucleotides are TGCGCCAGCAGCTCGGGCTCCCGGACTGAAGCTTTCTTT. Its translation is CASSSGSRTEAFF.

This clonotype has just a few counts. The chain has TRBV12-3 or TRBV12-4 and TRBJ1-5, with 9 bases matching TRBD1. The length of the CDR3 is 14 residues. V trimming: 5 bases; J trimming: 5 bases; junction bases outside the gene matches: 4. The chain's CDR3 is CASSAWTGDQPQHF. CDR3 nucleotides: TGTGCCAGCAGTGCTTGGACAGGGGATCAGCCCCAGCATTTT.

This clonotype was seen at least ten times. The rearrangement uses TRBV6-2 or TRBV6-3 and TRBJ2-7, with a tentative D call TRBD1 (6 bases). The CDR3 covers 14 residues. Germline CDR1 and CDR2: MNHEY and SVGEGT. Trimming took 5 bases from V and 4 from J, leaving 15 bases between them. The CDR3 DNA reads as TGTGCCAGCAGTAGGGACATCAGGGATTACGAGCAGTACTTC. As protein: CASSRDIRDYEQYF.

This clonotype was seen at least ten times. V usage is TRBV11-1 and J usage is TRBJ2-6; TRBD1 might be the D (5 bases). Deletions cut 2 bases from V and 2 bases from J, with 13 bases between. From germline, CDR1 is SGHAT and CDR2 FQDESV (reference sequence). The CDR3 is made up of 17 amino acids. The CDR3: CASSLRTSLPGANVLTF. CDR3 nucleotide sequence: TGTGCCAGCAGCTTACGGACATCGTTGCCTGGGGCCAACGTCCTGACTTTC.

DNA of the CDR3: TGTGCCAGCAGTGAAAGGGAGGATAGCACCGGGGAGCTGTTTTTT. This sequence encodes CASSEREDSTGELFF. The chain is built from TRBV6-4 and TRBJ2-2; D is possibly TRBD2 (6 bases). The V end was cut by 3 bases, the J end by 4 bases, with 12 bases between. This CDR3 comprises 15 residues. CDR1 is MRHNA and CDR2 is SNTAGT in the germline V gene.

The rearrangement links TRBV25-1 to TRBJ1-1, with 9 nucleotides matching TRBD1. V lost 6 bases, J lost 5 bases, and 10 bases stayed unmatched. CDR3 length: 15 amino acids. Germline V CDR1 and CDR2: MGHDK, SYGVNS. The CDR3 DNA reads TGTGCCAGCAGATCGCGGACAGGGGAGGGAACTGAAGCTTTCTTT. It is translated as CASRSRTGEGTEAFF.

This clonotype was seen many times. This chain joins TRBV6-5 and TRBJ1-5, with D unresolved. The CDR3 extends over 16 amino acids. The V end was cut by 0 bases, the J end by 3 bases, with 12 bases between. The V gene's germline CDR1 is MNHEY and CDR2 SVGAGI. In nucleotides, the CDR3 is TGTGCCAGCAGTTACTCCGGTGGTTTTAACAATCAGCCCCAGCATTTT. It specifies CASSYSGGFNNQPQHF.

This chain uses TRBV12-3 or TRBV12-4 with TRBJ1-2, with a possible D match to TRBD1 (5 bases). The CDR3 extends over 15 amino acids. V dropped 5 bases and J dropped 5 bases, with 18 bases sitting between them. The chain's CDR3 is CASSQRQLGGYGYTF. The DNA of the CDR3 is TGTGCCAGCAGTCAAAGACAGTTGGGAGGGTATGGCTACACCTTC.

The table lists this clonotype with many counts. V usage is TRBV11-2 and J usage is TRBJ2-7; 11 positions match TRBD2. The germline gives CDR1 SGHAT, CDR2 FQNNGV. The CDR3 consists of 15 residues. The V segment lost 0 bases and the J segment 4 bases; nucleotides outside the gene matches: 2. CDR3 sequence reads: CASSLDTSGSYEQYF. The CDR3 nucleotides read TGTGCCAGCAGCTTAGACACTAGCGGGAGTTACGAGCAGTACTTC.

On this clonotype itself: This may arise from a read error, as a much more abundant clone is one base away. V and J are TRBV7-9 and TRBJ2-2, with D tentatively TRBD1 (6 bases). The germline gives CDR1 SEHNR, CDR2 FQNEAQ (reference sequence). The CDR3 covers 13 residues. CDR3 amino acids: CPSSNRDTGELFF. The CDR3 DNA sequence: TGTCCCAGCAGCAACAGGGACACCGGGGAGCTGTTTTTT.

This clonotype has ten or more counts. The V gene is TRBV7-2, the J gene TRBJ2-7; D is perhaps TRBD2 (5 bases). Germline CDR1 and CDR2: SGHTA and FQGNSA. The CDR3 consists of 15 residues. Trimming pared 6 bases from V and 0 bases from J, leaving 15 bases between. In nucleotides, the CDR3 is TGTGCCAGCAGTCAAAGTAGCGCCAGCTCCTACGAGCAGTACTTC. It translates to CASSQSSASSYEQYF.

This clonotype was counted ten times or more. No conserved phenylalanine or tryptophan is present at the end of the CDR3, so a read error is the likely explanation. This chain connects TRBV12-3 or TRBV12-4 to TRBJ1-1; no firm D call. This CDR3 has 14 residues. V was pared by 5 bases and J by 3 bases, with 13 bases between. CDR3 in amino acids: CASSIRWGDTEAFS. The CDR3 coding sequence is TGTGCCAGCAGTATAAGATGGGGTGACACTGAAGCTTTCTCT.

The sample holds a few counts of this clonotype. The J gene is TRBJ1-3, the V gene TRBV11-2; 7 bases fit TRBD1. In germline, CDR1 is SGHAT, CDR2 FQNNGV. V was clipped by 5 bases and J by 0 bases; unmatched bases: 7. The CDR3 is 16 amino acids. This CDR3 reads CASSVRDSPSGNTIYF. CDR3 nucleotide sequence: TGTGCCAGCAGCGTACGGGACAGCCCCTCTGGAAACACCATATATTTT. Full variable domain (rest looked up from reference TRBV11-2 and TRBJ1-3): EAGVAQSPRYKIIEKRQSVAFWCNPISGHATLYWYQQILGQGPKLLIQFQNNGVVDDSQLPKDRFSAERLKGVDSTLKIQPAKLEDSAVYLCASSVRDSPSGNTIYFGEGSWLTVV.